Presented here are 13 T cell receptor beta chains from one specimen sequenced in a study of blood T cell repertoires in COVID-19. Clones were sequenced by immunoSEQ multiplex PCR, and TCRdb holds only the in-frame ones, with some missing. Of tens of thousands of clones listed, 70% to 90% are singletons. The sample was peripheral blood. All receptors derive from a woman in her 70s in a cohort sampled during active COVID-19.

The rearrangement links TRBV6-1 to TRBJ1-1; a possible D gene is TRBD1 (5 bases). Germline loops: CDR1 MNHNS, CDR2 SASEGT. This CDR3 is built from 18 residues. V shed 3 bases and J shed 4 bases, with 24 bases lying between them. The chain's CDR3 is CASSDRQPLGVIGTEAFF. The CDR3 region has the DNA TGTGCCAGCAGTGACCGACAGCCCTTAGGGGTTATAGGCACTGAAGCTTTCTTT.

The CDR3: CASRSGTSNEQFF. CDR3 nucleotides: TGTGCCAGCAGATCCGGGACTAGCAATGAGCAGTTCTTC. V is TRBV7-2 and J is TRBJ2-1, with 8 bases lining up with TRBD2. Germline V gives CDR1 SGHTA, CDR2 FQGNSA. The CDR3 covers 13 residues. Losses at the gene ends were 6 bases for V and 6 bases for J; bases not matched to a gene: 4.

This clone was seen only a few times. This CDR3 is CASSQGTDNQPQHF. In DNA form, the CDR3 reads TGCGCCAGCAGCCAAGGGACAGATAATCAGCCCCAGCATTTT. This rearrangement joins TRBV4-1 to TRBJ1-5; D perhaps matches TRBD1 (6 bases). V was pared by 1 base and J by 4 bases, with 8 bases between. CDR3 length: 14 residues. Germline CDR1 and CDR2: MGHRA and YSYEKL.

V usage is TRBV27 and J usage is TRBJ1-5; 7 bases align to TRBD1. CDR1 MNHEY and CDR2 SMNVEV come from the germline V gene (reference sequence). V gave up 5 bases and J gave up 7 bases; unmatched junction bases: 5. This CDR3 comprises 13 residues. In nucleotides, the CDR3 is TGTGCCAGCAGTGACAGGGCTCGGCAGCCCCAGCATTTT. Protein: CASSDRARQPQHF.

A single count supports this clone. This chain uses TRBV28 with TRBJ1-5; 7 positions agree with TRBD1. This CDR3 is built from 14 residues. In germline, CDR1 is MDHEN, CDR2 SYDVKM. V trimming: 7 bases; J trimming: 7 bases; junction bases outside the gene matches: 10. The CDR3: CASTVNRGFQPQHF. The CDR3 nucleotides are TGTGCCAGCACCGTGAACAGGGGTTTCCAGCCCCAGCATTTT.

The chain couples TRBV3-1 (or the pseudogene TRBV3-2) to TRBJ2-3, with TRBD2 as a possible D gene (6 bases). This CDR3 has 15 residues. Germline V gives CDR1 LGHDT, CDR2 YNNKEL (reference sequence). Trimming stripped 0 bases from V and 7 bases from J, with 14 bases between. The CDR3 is CASSQEVLAGHTQYF. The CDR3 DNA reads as TGTGCCAGCAGCCAAGAGGTACTAGCTGGACATACGCAGTATTTT.

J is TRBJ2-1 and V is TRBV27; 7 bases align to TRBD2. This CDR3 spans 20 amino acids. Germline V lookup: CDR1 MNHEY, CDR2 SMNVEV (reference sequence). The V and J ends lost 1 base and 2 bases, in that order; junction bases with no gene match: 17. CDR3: CASSLFTVQIGRAPYNEQFF. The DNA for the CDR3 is TGTGCCAGCAGTTTATTTACGGTGCAGATTGGGAGGGCCCCCTACAATGAGCAGTTCTTC.

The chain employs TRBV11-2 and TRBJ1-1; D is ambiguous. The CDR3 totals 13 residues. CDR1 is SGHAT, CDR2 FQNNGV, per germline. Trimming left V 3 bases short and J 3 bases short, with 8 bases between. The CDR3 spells CASSFVSDTEAFF. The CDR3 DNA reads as TGTGCCAGCAGCTTTGTATCGGACACTGAAGCTTTCTTT. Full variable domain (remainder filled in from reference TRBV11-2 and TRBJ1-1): EAGVAQSPRYKIIEKRQSVAFWCNPISGHATLYWYQQILGQGPKLLIQFQNNGVVDDSQLPKDRFSAERLKGVDSTLKIQPAKLEDSAVYLCASSFVSDTEAFFGQGTRLTVV.

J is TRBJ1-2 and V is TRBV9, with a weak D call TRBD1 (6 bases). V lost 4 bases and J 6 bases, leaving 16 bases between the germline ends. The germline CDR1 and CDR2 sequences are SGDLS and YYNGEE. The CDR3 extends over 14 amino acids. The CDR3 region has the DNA TGTGCCAGCAGCACAGGGAGGGCATCCGATGGCTACACCTTC. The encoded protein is CASSTGRASDGYTF.

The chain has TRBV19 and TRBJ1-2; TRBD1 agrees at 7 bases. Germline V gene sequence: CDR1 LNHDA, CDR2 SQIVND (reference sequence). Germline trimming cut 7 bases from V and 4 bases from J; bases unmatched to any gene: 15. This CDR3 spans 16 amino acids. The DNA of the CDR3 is TGTGCCAGTACGAGCCCACCGGACAGGAATAGCTATGGCTACACCTTC. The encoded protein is CASTSPPDRNSYGYTF.

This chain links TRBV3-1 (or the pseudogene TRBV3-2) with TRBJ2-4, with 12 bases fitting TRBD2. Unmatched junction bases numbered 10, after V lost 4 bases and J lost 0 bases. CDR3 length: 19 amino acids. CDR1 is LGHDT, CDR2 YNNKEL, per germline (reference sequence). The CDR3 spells CASSPRGLAGIGAKNIQYF. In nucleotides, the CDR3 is TGTGCCAGCAGCCCCCGAGGACTAGCGGGAATTGGAGCCAAAAACATTCAGTACTTC.

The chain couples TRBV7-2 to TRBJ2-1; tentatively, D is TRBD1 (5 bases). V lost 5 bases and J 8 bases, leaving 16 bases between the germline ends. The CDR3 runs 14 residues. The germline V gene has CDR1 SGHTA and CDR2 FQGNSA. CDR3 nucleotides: TGTGCCAGCAGCGACCACGGCAGGGTGGATGAGCAGTTCTTC. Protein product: CASSDHGRVDEQFF.

The CDR3 DNA sequence: TGCGCCAGCAGCTTGGTGGGACAGGGGTCTGATGAGCAGTTCTTC. It codes for CASSLVGQGSDEQFF. V gene TRBV5-1 combines with J gene TRBJ2-1, with TRBD1 identical over 10 bases. Germline V lookup: CDR1 SGHRS, CDR2 YFSETQ. The CDR3 runs to 15 residues. The V segment lost 0 bases and the J segment 8 bases; nucleotides outside the gene matches: 5.